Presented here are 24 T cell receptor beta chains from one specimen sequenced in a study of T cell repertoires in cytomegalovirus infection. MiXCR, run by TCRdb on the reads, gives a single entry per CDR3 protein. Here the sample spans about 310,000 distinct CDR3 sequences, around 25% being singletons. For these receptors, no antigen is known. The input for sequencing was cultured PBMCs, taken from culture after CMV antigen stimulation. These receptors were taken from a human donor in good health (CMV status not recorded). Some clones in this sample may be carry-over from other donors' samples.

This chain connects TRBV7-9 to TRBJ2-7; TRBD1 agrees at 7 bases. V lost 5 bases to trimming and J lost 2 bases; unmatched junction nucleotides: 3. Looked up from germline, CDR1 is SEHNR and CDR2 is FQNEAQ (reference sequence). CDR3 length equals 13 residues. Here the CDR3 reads CASSDRDAYEQYF. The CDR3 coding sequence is TGTGCCAGCAGCGACAGGGACGCCTACGAGCAGTACTTC.

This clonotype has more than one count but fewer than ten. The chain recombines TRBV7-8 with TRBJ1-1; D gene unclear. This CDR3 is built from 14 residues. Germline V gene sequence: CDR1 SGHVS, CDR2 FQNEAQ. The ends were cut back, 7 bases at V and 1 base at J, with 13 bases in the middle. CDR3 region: CASTLGLGNTEAFF. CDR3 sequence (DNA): TGTGCCAGCACTTTGGGCCTCGGGAACACTGAAGCTTTCTTT.

In nucleotides, the CDR3 is TGTGCCAGCAGTTACGTCCCGACAGGGCGAAACACTGAAGCTTTCTTT. Its protein is CASSYVPTGRNTEAFF. This sequence joins TRBV6-6 and TRBJ1-1, with 7 bases aligning to TRBD1. This CDR3 region has 16 residues. J was trimmed by 2 bases and V by 2 bases; bases with no gene match: 8. Germline loops: CDR1 MNHNY, CDR2 SVGAGI (reference sequence).

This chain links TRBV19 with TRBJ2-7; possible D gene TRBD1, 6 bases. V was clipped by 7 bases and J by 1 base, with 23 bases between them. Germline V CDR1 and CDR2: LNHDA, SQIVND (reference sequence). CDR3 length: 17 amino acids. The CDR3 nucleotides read TGTGCCAGTACCTACCGCGCCGGACAGCATGCATCCTACGAGCAGTACGTC. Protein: CASTYRAGQHASYEQYV.

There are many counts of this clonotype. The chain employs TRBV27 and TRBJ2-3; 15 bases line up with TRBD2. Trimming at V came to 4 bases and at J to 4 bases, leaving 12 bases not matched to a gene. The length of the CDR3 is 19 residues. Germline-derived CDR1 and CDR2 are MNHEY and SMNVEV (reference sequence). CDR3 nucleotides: TGTGCCAGCAGTTCCACTAGAACCGGGACTAGCGGGAGGTCAGATACGCAGTATTTT. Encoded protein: CASSSTRTGTSGRSDTQYF.

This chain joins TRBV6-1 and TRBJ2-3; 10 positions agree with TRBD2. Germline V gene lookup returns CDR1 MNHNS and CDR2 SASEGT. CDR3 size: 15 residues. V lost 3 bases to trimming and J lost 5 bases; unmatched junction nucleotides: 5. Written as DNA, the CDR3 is TGTGCCAGCAGTGACAGCGGGAGGGCCCAAGATACGCAGTATTTT. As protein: CASSDSGRAQDTQYF.

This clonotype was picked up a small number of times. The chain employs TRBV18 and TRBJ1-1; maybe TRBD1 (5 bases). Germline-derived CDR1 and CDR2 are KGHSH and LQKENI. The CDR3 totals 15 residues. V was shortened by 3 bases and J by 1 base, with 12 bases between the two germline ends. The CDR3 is CASSPRDLQNTEAFF. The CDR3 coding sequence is TGTGCCAGCTCACCCCGGGACCTCCAGAACACTGAAGCTTTCTTT. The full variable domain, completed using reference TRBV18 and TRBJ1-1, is NAGVMQNPRHLVRRRGQEARLRCSPMKGHSHVYWYRQLPEEGLKFMVYLQKENIIDESGMPKERFSAEFPKEGPSILRIQQVVRGDSAAYFCASSPRDLQNTEAFFGQGTRLTVV.

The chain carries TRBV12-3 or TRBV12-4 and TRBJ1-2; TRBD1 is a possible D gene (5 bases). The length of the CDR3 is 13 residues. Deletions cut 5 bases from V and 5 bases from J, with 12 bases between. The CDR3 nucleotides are TGTGCCAGCAGTCCCATCGGGGGTTATGGCTACACCTTC. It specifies CASSPIGGYGYTF.

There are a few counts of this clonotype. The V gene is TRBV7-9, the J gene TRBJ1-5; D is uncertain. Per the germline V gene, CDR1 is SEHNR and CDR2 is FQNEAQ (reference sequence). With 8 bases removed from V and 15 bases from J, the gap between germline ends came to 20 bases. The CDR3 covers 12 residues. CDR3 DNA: TGTGCCAGCGGCCGGTCACCCCCTTTCTGGCATTTT. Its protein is CASGRSPPFWHF.

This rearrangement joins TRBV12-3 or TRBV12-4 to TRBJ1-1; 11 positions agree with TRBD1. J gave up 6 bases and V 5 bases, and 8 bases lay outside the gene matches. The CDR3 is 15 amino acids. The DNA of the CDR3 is TGTGCCAGCAGTCGCGGGACAGGGGGGAGGTCTGAAGCTTTCTTT. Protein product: CASSRGTGGRSEAFF.

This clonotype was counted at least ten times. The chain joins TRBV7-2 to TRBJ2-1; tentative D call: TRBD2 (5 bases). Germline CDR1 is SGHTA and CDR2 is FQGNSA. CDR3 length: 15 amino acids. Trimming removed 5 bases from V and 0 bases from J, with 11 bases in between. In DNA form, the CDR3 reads TGTGCCAGCAGCAGCGGAACGAGCTCCTACAATGAGCAGTTCTTC. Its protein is CASSSGTSSYNEQFF. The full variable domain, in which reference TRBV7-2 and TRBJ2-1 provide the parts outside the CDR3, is GAGVSQSPSNKVTEKGKDVELRCDPISGHTALYWYRQSLGQGLEFLIYFQGNSAPDKSGLPSDRFSAERTGGSVSTLTIQRTQQEDSAVYLCASSSGTSSYNEQFFGPGTRLTVL.

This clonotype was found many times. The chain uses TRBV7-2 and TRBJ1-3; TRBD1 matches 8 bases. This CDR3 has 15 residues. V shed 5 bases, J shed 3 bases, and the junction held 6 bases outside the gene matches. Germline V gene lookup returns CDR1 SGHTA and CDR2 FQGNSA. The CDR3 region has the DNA TGTGCCAGCAGCCCCGACAGGGGCCGTGGAAACACCATATATTTT. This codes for CASSPDRGRGNTIYF.

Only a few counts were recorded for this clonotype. The DNA for the CDR3 is TGTGCCATCAGTGAGGGGACAGGGGGTAGGTACGAGCAGTACGTC. Protein: CAISEGTGGRYEQYV. J is TRBJ2-7 and V is TRBV10-3, with 11 positions matching TRBD1. The CDR3 length is 15 residues. V lost 2 bases and J lost 4; bases outside the gene matches: 4. CDR1 and CDR2 (germline): ENHRY, SYGVKD.

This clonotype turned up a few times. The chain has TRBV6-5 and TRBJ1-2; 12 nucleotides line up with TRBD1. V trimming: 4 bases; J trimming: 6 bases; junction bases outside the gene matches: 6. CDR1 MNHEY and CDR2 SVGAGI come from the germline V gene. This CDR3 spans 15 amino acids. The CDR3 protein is CASSSGTGGEDGYTF. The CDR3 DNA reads TGTGCCAGCAGTTCCGGGACAGGGGGCGAGGATGGCTACACCTTC.

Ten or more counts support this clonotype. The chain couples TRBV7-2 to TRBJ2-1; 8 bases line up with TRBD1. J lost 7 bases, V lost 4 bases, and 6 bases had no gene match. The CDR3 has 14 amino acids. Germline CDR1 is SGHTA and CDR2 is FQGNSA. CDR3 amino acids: CASSSRDRGNEQFF. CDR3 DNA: TGTGCCAGCAGCTCCCGCGACAGGGGAAATGAGCAGTTCTTC.

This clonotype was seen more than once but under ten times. CDR3 sequence: CASSSLGRNSPLHF. The CDR3 DNA reads TGTGCCAGCAGTTCCCTCGGACGGAATTCACCCCTCCACTTT. The rearrangement joins TRBV6-5 to TRBJ1-6; D is unclear. The length of the CDR3 is 14 residues. Germline values: CDR1 MNHEY, CDR2 SVGAGI. V dropped 4 bases and J dropped 7 bases, with 11 bases sitting between them.

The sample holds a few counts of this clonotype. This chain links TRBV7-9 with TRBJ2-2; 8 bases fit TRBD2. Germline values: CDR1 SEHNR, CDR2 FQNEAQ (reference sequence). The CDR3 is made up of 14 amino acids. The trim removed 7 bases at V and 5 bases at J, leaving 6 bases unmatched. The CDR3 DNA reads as TGTGCCAGCATGTTAGCGGGACAAACCGGGGAGCTGTTTTTT. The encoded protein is CASMLAGQTGELFF.

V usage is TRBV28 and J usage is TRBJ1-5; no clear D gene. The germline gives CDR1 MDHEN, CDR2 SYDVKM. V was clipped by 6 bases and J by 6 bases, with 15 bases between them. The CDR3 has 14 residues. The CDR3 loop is CASSLPDYSQPQHF. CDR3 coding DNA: TGTGCCAGCAGCCTTCCGGACTACAGTCAGCCCCAGCATTTT.

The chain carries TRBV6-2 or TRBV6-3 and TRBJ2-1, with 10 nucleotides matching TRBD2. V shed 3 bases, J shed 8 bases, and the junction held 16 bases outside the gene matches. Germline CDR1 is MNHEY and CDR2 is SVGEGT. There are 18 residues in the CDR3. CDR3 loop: CASSYNPTTSGPYDEQFF. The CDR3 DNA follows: TGTGCCAGCAGTTATAATCCCACGACTAGCGGGCCCTATGATGAGCAGTTCTTC.

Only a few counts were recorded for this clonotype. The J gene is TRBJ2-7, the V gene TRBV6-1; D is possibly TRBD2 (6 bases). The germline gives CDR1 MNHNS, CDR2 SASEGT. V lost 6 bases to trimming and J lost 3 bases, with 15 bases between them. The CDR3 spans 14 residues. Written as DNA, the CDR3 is TGTGCCAGCAGCCCGGGAGCAGCCCACTACGAGCAGTACTTC. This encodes CASSPGAAHYEQYF.

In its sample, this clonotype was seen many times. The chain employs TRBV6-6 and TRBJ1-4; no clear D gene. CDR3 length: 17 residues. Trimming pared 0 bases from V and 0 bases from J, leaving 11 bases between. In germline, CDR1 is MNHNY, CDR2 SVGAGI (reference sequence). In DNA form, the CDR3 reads TGTGCCAGCAGTTACTCGACCAGCTTTGCAACTAATGAAAAACTGTTTTTT. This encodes CASSYSTSFATNEKLFF.

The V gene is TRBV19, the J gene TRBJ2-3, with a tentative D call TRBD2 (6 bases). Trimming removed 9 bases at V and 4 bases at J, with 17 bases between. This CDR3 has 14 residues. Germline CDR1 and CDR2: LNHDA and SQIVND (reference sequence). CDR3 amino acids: CASQLGSGSDTQYF. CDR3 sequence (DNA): TGTGCCAGCCAACTGGGTAGCGGTTCAGATACGCAGTATTTT.

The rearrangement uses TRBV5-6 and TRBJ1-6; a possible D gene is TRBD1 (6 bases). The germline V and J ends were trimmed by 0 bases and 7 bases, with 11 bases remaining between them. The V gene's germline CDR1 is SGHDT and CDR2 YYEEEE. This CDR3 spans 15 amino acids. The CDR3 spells CASSLGGGVNSPLHF. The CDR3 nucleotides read TGTGCCAGCAGCTTGGGAGGGGGAGTCAATTCACCCCTCCACTTT. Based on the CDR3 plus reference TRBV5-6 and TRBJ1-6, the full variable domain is DAGVTQSPTHLIKTRGQQVTLRCSPKSGHDTVSWYQQALGQGPQFIFQYYEEEERQRGNFPDRFSGHQFPNYSSELNVNALLLGDSALYLCASSLGGGVNSPLHFGNGTRLTVT.

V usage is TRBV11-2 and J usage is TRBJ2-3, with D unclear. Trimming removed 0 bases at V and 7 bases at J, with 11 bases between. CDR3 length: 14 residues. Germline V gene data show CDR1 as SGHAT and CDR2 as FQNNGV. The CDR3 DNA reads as TGTGCCAGCAGCTTAGACCCCTTGAGATATACGCAGTATTTT. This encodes CASSLDPLRYTQYF. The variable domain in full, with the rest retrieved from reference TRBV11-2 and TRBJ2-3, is EAGVAQSPRYKIIEKRQSVAFWCNPISGHATLYWYQQILGQGPKLLIQFQNNGVVDDSQLPKDRFSAERLKGVDSTLKIQPAKLEDSAVYLCASSLDPLRYTQYFGPGTRLTVL.